The entry that follows covers one TCR beta chain sequence. The antigen is undetermined. This CDR3 has 15 residues. Germline V lookup: CDR1 SGHRS, CDR2 YFSETQ. Per donor, about 2.4 ml of blood was collected and frozen. The data were taken from a study of monozygotic twins with inflammatory bowel disease. TCRdb reprocessed the 5' RACE reads, keeping one entry per CDR3 protein, no DNA. The ten most abundant clones cover more than 2% of a sample with around 450,000 distinct CDR3 sequences. The study's findings and limits: Distinguishing T cell subtypes was not possible. Twin pairs that were concordant did not differ from discordant pairs in repertoire similarity, possibly from limited power.

This chain connects TRBV5-1 to TRBJ1-1; there is no DNA to check the TCRdb D call of TRBD1. The TCR sequence derives from a human donor with ulcerative colitis or Crohn's disease, or a healthy co-twin of an affected twin (not recorded which). The source material was blood. CDR3 residues: CASSLGSGDVTEAFF.